The 23 T cell receptor beta chains listed next were all sequenced from one sample in a study of cytomegalovirus exposure and HLA in healthy donors. PCR amplification relied on 60 Vbeta primers (plus 13 Jbeta primers). Clones were sequenced by immunoSEQ multiplex PCR, and TCRdb holds only the in-frame ones, with some missing. The table lists about 140,000 clones, roughly 80% of them singletons, with approximately 2.8% in the top ten. The sequenced material came from PBMCs. The receptors come from a female donor in good health and CMV-seronegative.

The rearrangement links TRBV15 to TRBJ1-1; D gene unclear. CDR1 and CDR2 (germline): LNHNV, YYDKDF (reference sequence). Trimming shortened V by 0 bases and J by 1 base, and 12 bases separated the two germline ends. This CDR3 spans 16 amino acids. This CDR3 is CATSRDYSGTNTEAFF. CDR3 coding DNA: TGTGCCACCAGCAGAGATTACTCAGGTACGAACACTGAAGCTTTCTTT.

V usage is TRBV25-1 and J usage is TRBJ2-1; 8 bases map to TRBD1. V was pared by 7 bases and J by 8 bases, with 10 bases of the junction left unmatched. The CDR3 consists of 14 residues. CDR1 and CDR2 (germline): MGHDK, SYGVNS. CDR3 coding DNA: TGTGCCAGCAACCTTCAGGGGGCTGACGATGAGCAGTTCTTC. Protein product: CASNLQGADDEQFF.

This chain uses TRBV5-1 with TRBJ2-7, with 8 bases lining up with TRBD1. Germline-derived CDR1 and CDR2 are SGHRS and YFSETQ. The CDR3 loop spans 16 amino acids. J gave up 3 bases and V 1 base, and 9 bases lay outside the gene matches. CDR3 DNA: TGCGCCAGCAGCTTGAGGACAGGGCCTCAAATCTACGAGCAGTACTTC. This translates into CASSLRTGPQIYEQYF.

This rearrangement joins TRBV4-1 to TRBJ2-2; D ambiguous. In germline, CDR1 is MGHRA, CDR2 YSYEKL. V was clipped by 4 bases and J by 1 base, with 10 bases between them. The CDR3 is made up of 15 amino acids. CDR3 residues: CASSRLTGNTGELFF. Written as DNA, the CDR3 is TGCGCCAGCAGCCGATTGACGGGGAACACCGGGGAGCTGTTTTTT.

The V and J genes are TRBV5-4 and TRBJ2-5; TRBD1 is a possible D gene (7 bases). Germline loops: CDR1 SGHNT, CDR2 YYREEE (reference sequence). This CDR3 is 14 amino acids long. Trimming took off 4 bases at V and 7 bases at J, with 17 bases between the two ends. The CDR3 nucleotides are TGTGCCAGCAGCCCCATCAGGGGGGCCGGGACCCAGTACTTC. It specifies CASSPIRGAGTQYF.

The CDR3 region is CASRQGAATRYTEAFF. The CDR3 nucleotides read TGTGCCAGCAGACAAGGTGCCGCAACGAGGTACACTGAAGCTTTCTTT. The genes are TRBV7-9 and TRBJ1-1; D ambiguous. The germline V gene encodes CDR1 SEHNR and CDR2 FQNEAQ (reference sequence). This CDR3 region has 16 residues. Trimming left V 6 bases short and J 3 bases short, with 20 bases between.

The chain joins TRBV10-3 to TRBJ2-7; D might be TRBD2 (6 bases). Germline-derived CDR1 and CDR2 are ENHRY and SYGVKD. The V end was cut by 7 bases, the J end by 5 bases, with 18 bases between. The CDR3 covers 14 residues. The CDR3, as DNA: TGTGCCATCACCCCGGGACGGGGGTCGGACGAGCAGTACTTC. Its translation: CAITPGRGSDEQYF.

In DNA, the CDR3 is TGTGCCAGCAGCTTAGAGGCCCCAGGGGCAGTCCGCAATCAGCCCCAGCATTTT. Its translation is CASSLEAPGAVRNQPQHF. The rearrangement uses TRBV7-8 and TRBJ1-5, with TRBD1 as a possible D gene (6 bases). Germline V lookup: CDR1 SGHVS, CDR2 FQNEAQ. There are 18 residues in the CDR3. The V end lost 1 base, the J end lost 2 bases, and 18 bases lay between the germline ends.

The chain couples TRBV15 to TRBJ2-7; 7 nucleotides match TRBD1. Per the germline V gene, CDR1 is LNHNV and CDR2 is YYDKDF (reference sequence). V dropped 4 bases and J dropped 6; count of bases not matched to a gene: 9. The CDR3 extends over 14 amino acids. CDR3: CATSTRGGECEQYF. The CDR3 coding sequence is TGTGCCACCAGCACTAGAGGGGGCGAGTGCGAGCAGTACTTC.

This rearrangement joins TRBV5-1 to TRBJ2-3; 7 bases match TRBD1. The germline gives CDR1 SGHRS, CDR2 YFSETQ. The CDR3 is made up of 15 amino acids. After removal of 5 bases from V and 4 bases from J, the junction contained 10 bases not matched to a gene. The CDR3 is CASRERQGTSDTQYF. In DNA, the CDR3 is TGCGCCAGCAGAGAACGACAGGGAACGTCAGATACGCAGTATTTT.

V and J are TRBV11-2 and TRBJ2-1; 8 bases map to TRBD2. CDR3 size: 14 residues. The germline V gene has CDR1 SGHAT and CDR2 FQNNGV. After removal of 4 bases from V and 4 bases from J, the junction contained 3 bases not matched to a gene. The CDR3 region is CASSSERGYNEQFF. CDR3 DNA sequence: TGTGCCAGCAGCTCGGAGCGGGGGTACAATGAGCAGTTCTTC.

The chain is built from TRBV5-4 and TRBJ2-7; 10 nucleotides agree with TRBD2. Germline V gene data show CDR1 as SGHNT and CDR2 as YYREEE (reference sequence). This CDR3 has 15 amino acids. After removal of 3 bases from V and 2 bases from J, the junction contained 5 bases not matched to a gene. The CDR3 bases are TGTGCCAGCAGCTCCCGACTAGCGGGTGCCTACGAGCAGTACTTC. Amino acids: CASSSRLAGAYEQYF.

This sequence joins TRBV28 and TRBJ1-5; 7 nucleotides line up with TRBD1. This CDR3 has 15 amino acids. With 7 bases clipped from V and 4 bases from J, the junction kept 10 bases outside the gene matches. CDR1 and CDR2 (germline): MDHEN, SYDVKM. The CDR3 sequence: CASNRRGTENQPQHF. In DNA, the CDR3 is TGTGCCAGCAACCGACGGGGGACAGAGAATCAGCCCCAGCATTTT. Together with reference TRBV28 and TRBJ1-5, the CDR3 gives the full variable domain: DVKVTQSSRYLVKRTGEKVFLECVQDMDHENMFWYRQDPGLGLRLIYFSYDVKMKEKGDIPEGYSVSREKKERFSLILESASTNQTSMYLCASNRRGTENQPQHFGDGTRLSIL.

This chain links TRBV5-1 with TRBJ2-5; 10 nucleotides align to TRBD2. The DNA end lines up better with TRBJ2-7; the J call may be wrong. Germline CDR1 reads SGHRS; CDR2 reads YFSETQ. The CDR3 contains 16 residues. CDR3 sequence (DNA): TGCGCCAGTTGCCTAGAGCTAGCGGGAGCCCAAGACGAGCAGTACTTC. This codes for CASCLELAGAQDEQYF.

The V gene is TRBV12-5, the J gene TRBJ2-5; no reliable D call. CDR3 length: 14 residues. Trimming removed 1 base at V and 2 bases at J, with 8 bases between. The germline gives CDR1 LGHNT, CDR2 FRNRAP. The CDR3: CASGLGTRQETQYF. Written as DNA, the CDR3 is TGTGCTAGTGGTTTGGGCACAAGACAAGAGACCCAGTACTTC.

The CDR3 coding sequence is TGTGCCAGCAGCTTAATGTGGAGTTTTACTGGGGCCAACGTCCTGACTTTC. Translation: CASSLMWSFTGANVLTF. This chain connects TRBV11-2 to TRBJ2-6, with no clear D. V lost 2 bases and J lost 2, with 13 bases in between. There are 17 residues in the CDR3. The germline V gene has CDR1 SGHAT and CDR2 FQNNGV.

This chain links TRBV28 with TRBJ2-3, with a tentative D call TRBD2 (6 bases). The V gene lost 10 bases and the J gene lost 8 bases, with 25 bases spanning the gap. CDR3 length: 15 residues. CDR1 is MDHEN and CDR2 is SYDVKM in the germline V gene. The CDR3 DNA sequence: TGTGCCATACCGGCTTGGGGGGAAATTAGGGGTACGCAGTATTTT. This gives the protein CAIPAWGEIRGTQYF.

The CDR3 DNA follows: TGTGCCAGCAGTTCCCCGGGACAGGTTGATTACGAGCAGTACTTC. It specifies CASSSPGQVDYEQYF. The chain links TRBV28 to TRBJ2-7; 8 bases match TRBD1. Germline trimming cut 4 bases from V and 4 bases from J; bases unmatched to any gene: 9. CDR1 and CDR2 (germline): MDHEN, SYDVKM. The CDR3 covers 15 residues. The entire variable domain, with the rest obtained from reference TRBV28 and TRBJ2-7, is as follows: DVKVTQSSRYLVKRTGEKVFLECVQDMDHENMFWYRQDPGLGLRLIYFSYDVKMKEKGDIPEGYSVSREKKERFSLILESASTNQTSMYLCASSSPGQVDYEQYFGPGTRLTVT.

The chain joins TRBV5-4 to TRBJ2-3; TRBD2 matches 10 bases. CDR1 is SGHNT and CDR2 is YYREEE in the germline V gene (reference sequence). Germline trimming cut 4 bases from V and 12 bases from J; bases unmatched to any gene: 11. The CDR3 is 14 residues long. The CDR3 sequence: CASSGGLASPIQYF. The CDR3 DNA is TGTGCCAGCAGCGGGGGACTAGCGTCCCCCATCCAGTATTTT.

The chain recombines TRBV13 with TRBJ2-1, with 7 bases lining up with TRBD2. In germline, CDR1 is PRHDT, CDR2 FYEKMQ (reference sequence). This CDR3 has 15 amino acids. After removal of 5 bases from V and 0 bases from J, the junction contained 4 bases not matched to a gene. The DNA for the CDR3 is TGTGCCAGCAGCCCGCGGGGGAGCTCCTACAATGAGCAGTTCTTC. Protein sequence: CASSPRGSSYNEQFF.

The count of this clone is one. The CDR3 spells CASTEGGNTGELFF. CDR3 nucleotide sequence: TGTGCCAGCACCGAAGGGGGAAACACCGGGGAGCTGTTTTTT. The chain uses TRBV13 and TRBJ2-2; D might be TRBD1 (6 bases). The length of the CDR3 is 14 residues. Germline loops: CDR1 PRHDT, CDR2 FYEKMQ (reference sequence). Deletions cut 7 bases from V and 2 bases from J, with 11 bases between.

The V call is TRBV13, the J call TRBJ2-5; the D gene is possibly TRBD2 (6 bases). The germline CDR1 and CDR2 sequences are PRHDT and FYEKMQ (reference sequence). The CDR3 runs to 15 residues. The germline V and J ends were trimmed by 6 bases and 4 bases, with 18 bases remaining between them. For the CDR3, the DNA is TGTGCCAGCAGTCAGGCCGGGGCGGGGTCAGAGACCCAGTACTTC. Its translation: CASSQAGAGSETQYF.

The chain carries TRBV5-8 and TRBJ2-1; D possibly corresponds to TRBD1 (5 bases). Trimming cost V 3 bases and J 16 bases, with 20 bases left between them. This CDR3 spans 13 amino acids. Germline values: CDR1 SGHTS, CDR2 YDEGEE. The chain's CDR3 is CASSWRTTGPVFF. The CDR3 coding sequence is TGTGCCAGCAGCTGGCGGACCACAGGCCCGGTTTTCTTC.